A selection of T cell receptor beta chains follows, all from one sample in a study of CD8 T cells in Susac syndrome. TCRdb independently ran MiXCR on the immunoSEQ multiplex PCR reads; one entry per CDR3 protein. The sample contains tens of thousands of distinct CDR3 sequences, 80% to 95% of which appear only once. Sequences were obtained from CD8+ T cells from PBMCs. These receptors came from a human donor in good health. CDR3s include the opening cysteine and the closing phenylalanine or tryptophan. The order of the fields is D gene, J gene, V gene, clone size, CDR3 protein, CDR3 DNA. D genes are given only for firm matches. Size is omitted from some rows. Given values are once, few, many or a class for expanded clones.

.,TRBJ2-4,TRBV20-1,.,CSAREFPEAKNIQYF,TGCAGTGCTAGAGAGTTTCCTGAAGCCAAAAACATTCAGTACTTC
.,TRBJ1-2,TRBV6-1,.,CASFGFRENPYGYTF,TGTGCCAGCTTTGGCTTCCGAGAGAACCCGTATGGCTACACCTTC
.,TRBJ2-2,TRBV6-5,once,CASSPGPGGELFF,TGTGCCAGCAGCCCCGGGCCCGGCGGGGAGCTGTTTTTT
.,TRBJ2-3,TRBV7-9,.,CASSAYRPEAGQWYF,TGTGCCAGCAGCGCTTACAGACCGGAGGCCGGCCAGTGGTATTTT
.,TRBJ2-2,TRBV12-5,.,CASRWANTGELFF,TGTGCTAGTAGGTGGGCGAACACCGGGGAGCTGTTTTTT
.,TRBJ2-3,TRBV6-2/TRBV6-3,.,CASSLSRIADTQYF,TGTGCCAGCAGTCTCTCCCGGATAGCGGATACGCAGTATTTT
.,TRBJ2-7,TRBV6-1,few,CASSDGNYEQYF,TGTGCCAGCAGTGACGGTAACTACGAGCAGTACTTC
.,TRBJ2-1,TRBV2,.,CASSEATEQFF,TGTGCCAGCAGTGAAGCTACTGAGCAGTTCTTC
.,TRBJ2-1,TRBV29-1,.,CSVDGYNEQFF,TGCAGCGTTGATGGGTACAATGAGCAGTTCTTC
TRBD1,TRBJ2-1,TRBV20-1,.,CSARVDRAYNEQFF,TGCAGTGCTAGGGTGGACAGGGCCTACAATGAGCAGTTCTTC
TRBD1,TRBJ2-7,TRBV15,.,CATSRDRTGSYEQYF,TGTGCCACCAGCAGAGACAGGACAGGGTCCTACGAGCAGTACTTC
TRBD1,TRBJ1-2,TRBV29-1,once,CSAIGTGDPNYGYTF,TGCAGCGCGATCGGGACAGGGGACCCTAACTATGGCTACACCTTC
.,TRBJ1-5,TRBV28,.,CASSLLGQATNQPQHF,TGTGCCAGCAGTTTACTGGGTCAGGCGACTAATCAGCCCCAGCATTTT
TRBD1,TRBJ2-7,TRBV13,.,CASSPRQGAYEQYF,TGTGCCAGCAGCCCACGACAGGGGGCCTACGAGCAGTACTTC
TRBD2,TRBJ2-1,TRBV29-1,once,CSVHLAGGFYNEQFF,TGCAGCGTTCATCTAGCGGGAGGGTTCTACAATGAGCAGTTCTTC
TRBD2,TRBJ2-3,TRBV20-1,.,CRASGLLSTDTQYF,TGCAGGGCTAGCGGCCTCCTTAGCACAGATACGCAGTATTTT
.,TRBJ2-6,TRBV2,.,CASRGWGANVLTF,TGTGCCAGCAGGGGGTGGGGGGCCAACGTCCTGACTTTC
.,TRBJ2-7,TRBV11-2,.,CASSLGGPMGQYF,TGTGCCAGCAGCTTAGGGGGACCGATGGGGCAGTACTTC
.,TRBJ1-2,TRBV30,.,CAWSRRTQYGYTF,TGTGCCTGGAGTCGCAGAACCCAATATGGCTACACCTTC
.,TRBJ2-7,TRBV5-1,.,CASSESDYYEQYF,TGCGCCAGCAGCGAGAGCGACTACTACGAGCAGTACTTC
TRBD2,TRBJ2-7,TRBV20-1,.,CSAREAYAGDHDEQYF,TGCAGTGCTAGAGAGGCGTACGCGGGAGACCATGACGAGCAGTACTTC
.,TRBJ2-7,TRBV3-1,.,CASSQLPGQTYEQYF,TGTGCCAGCAGCCAACTTCCGGGACAAACCTACGAGCAGTACTTC
.,TRBJ2-7,TRBV28,.,CASSSRMTYTAGLEQYF,TGTGCCAGCAGTTCCCGGATGACATATACTGCGGGTTTGGAGCAGTACTTC
TRBD1,TRBJ2-1,TRBV5-6,.,CASSLVVGGLNEQFF,TGTGCCAGCAGCTTGGTGGTAGGGGGCTTGAATGAGCAGTTCTTC
.,TRBJ2-2,TRBV5-1,.,CASSYSGGELFF,TGCGCCAGCAGCTACAGTGGCGGGGAGCTGTTTTTT
.,TRBJ2-7,TRBV28,.,CASSARVEQYF,TGTGCCAGCAGTGCGCGTGTGGAGCAGTACTTC
TRBD2,TRBJ2-3,TRBV19,.,CASSPPRLAGGRGTQYF,TGTGCCAGTAGTCCGCCCAGACTAGCGGGAGGTAGGGGTACGCAGTATTTT
TRBD1,TRBJ1-1,TRBV15,.,CATSSRQGAEAFF,TGTGCCACCAGCAGCCGTCAGGGGGCTGAAGCTTTCTTT
.,TRBJ2-7,TRBV29-1,.,CSVPRHRLSYEQYF,TGCAGCGTTCCCCGTCACAGGCTATCCTACGAGCAGTACTTC
.,TRBJ2-2,TRBV19,.,CASGLGGGSRELFF,TGTGCCAGTGGACTAGGGGGAGGGAGCCGGGAGCTGTTTTTT
.,TRBJ2-7,TRBV7-2,.,CASSFGLTYEQYF,TGTGCCAGCAGCTTCGGACTGACCTACGAGCAGTACTTC
TRBD1,TRBJ2-7,TRBV27,.,CASSLTTGAPYEQYF,TGTGCCAGCAGTTTAACGACAGGGGCTCCCTACGAGCAGTACTTC
TRBD2,TRBJ2-5,TRBV7-2,.,CASRTPGLGQETQYF,TGTGCCAGCAGGACTCCGGGACTAGGACAAGAGACCCAGTACTTC
.,TRBJ2-5,TRBV10-3,.,CAISSRDPKARGQETQYF,TGTGCCATCAGTTCCCGGGACCCAAAAGCGAGGGGCCAAGAGACCCAGTACTTC
.,TRBJ1-3,TRBV7-6,.,CASSSGRGASGNTIYF,TGTGCCAGCAGCTCTGGGCGGGGTGCTTCTGGAAACACCATATATTTT
.,TRBJ2-2,TRBV2,once,CASTGSANTGELFF,TGTGCCAGCACCGGCAGTGCGAACACCGGGGAGCTGTTTTTT
.,TRBJ1-1,TRBV13,.,CASSLGVVGEQGPEAFF,TGTGCCAGCAGCTTAGGCGTTGTCGGGGAGCAGGGCCCTGAAGCTTTCTTT
.,TRBJ2-7,TRBV29-1,.,CSVEEGTTITYEQYF,TGCAGCGTTGAAGAGGGCACAACTATAACCTACGAGCAGTACTTC
.,TRBJ1-3,TRBV5-1,.,CASSGGSGNTIYF,TGCGCCAGCAGTGGGGGCTCTGGAAACACCATATATTTT
TRBD2,TRBJ2-5,TRBV2,.,CASSGVAGAETQYF,TGTGCCAGCAGTGGAGTAGCGGGAGCAGAGACCCAGTACTTC
TRBD2,TRBJ2-1,TRBV10-3,.,CALGGREGANEQFF,TGTGCCCTCGGGGGACGGGAGGGAGCAAATGAGCAGTTCTTC
.,TRBJ2-1,TRBV6-4,few,CASSEGPYNEQFF,TGTGCCAGCAGTGAGGGCCCCTACAATGAGCAGTTCTTC
.,TRBJ2-5,TRBV7-9,.,CASTLLAQGGRETQYF,TGTGCCAGCACCCTACTTGCGCAGGGGGGAAGAGAGACCCAGTACTTC
.,TRBJ1-1,TRBV13,.,CASSLEDTEAFF,TGTGCCAGCAGCTTGGAGGACACTGAAGCTTTCTTT
TRBD1,TRBJ2-7,TRBV2,.,CASSEAGQGAYEQYF,TGTGCCAGCAGTGAAGCGGGACAGGGGGCCTACGAGCAGTACTTC
TRBD2,TRBJ2-2,TRBV9,once,CASRLAGVGTGELFF,TGTGCCAGCAGACTAGCGGGAGTTGGCACCGGGGAGCTGTTTTTT
.,TRBJ2-5,TRBV5-6,.,CASSLEGPQYF,TGTGCCAGCAGCTTGGAAGGGCCCCAGTACTTC
.,TRBJ1-1,TRBV3-1,.,CASSLGTTTEAFF,TGTGCCAGCAGCCTCGGGACAACCACTGAAGCTTTCTTT
.,TRBJ2-7,TRBV4-2,.,CASSQTAGEQYF,TGTGCCAGCAGCCAAACAGCGGGCGAGCAGTACTTC
TRBD1,TRBJ2-7,TRBV30,.,CAWSGDRGRYEQYF,TGTGCCTGGAGCGGAGACAGGGGTAGGTACGAGCAGTACTTC
.,TRBJ2-3,TRBV29-1,.,CSVELKPDTQYF,TGCAGCGTTGAACTGAAGCCGGATACGCAGTATTTT
.,TRBJ2-1,TRBV7-9,.,CASSLFGGPSSYNEQFF,TGTGCCAGCAGCTTATTTGGGGGCCCGAGCTCCTACAATGAGCAGTTCTTC
.,TRBJ1-2,TRBV12-3/TRBV12-4,.,CASSFVLGGYTF,TGTGCCAGCAGTTTTGTACTGGGGGGCTACACCTTC
.,TRBJ2-7,TRBV6-6,.,CASSSQGYEQYF,TGTGCCAGCAGTTCTCAGGGATACGAGCAGTACTTC
TRBD2,TRBJ2-2,TRBV2,.,CASSAERERDTGELFF,TGTGCCAGCAGTGCCGAGCGGGAGCGCGACACCGGGGAGCTGTTTTTT
TRBD1,TRBJ1-1,TRBV7-9,.,CASSSTGGNTEAFF,TGTGCCAGCAGCTCGACAGGGGGCAACACTGAAGCTTTCTTT
.,TRBJ1-1,TRBV20-1,.,CRLEGDTEAFF,TGCAGGTTGGAAGGGGACACTGAAGCTTTCTTT